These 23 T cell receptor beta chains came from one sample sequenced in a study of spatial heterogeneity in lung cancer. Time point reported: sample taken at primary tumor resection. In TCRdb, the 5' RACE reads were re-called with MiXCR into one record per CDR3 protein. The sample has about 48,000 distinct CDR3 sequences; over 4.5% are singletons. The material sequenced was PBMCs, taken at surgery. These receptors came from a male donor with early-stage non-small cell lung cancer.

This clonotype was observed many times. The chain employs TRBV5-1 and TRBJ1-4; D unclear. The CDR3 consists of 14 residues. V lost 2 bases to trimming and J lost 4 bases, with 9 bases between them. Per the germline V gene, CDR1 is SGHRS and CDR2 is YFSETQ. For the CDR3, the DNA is TGCGCCAGCAGCTTCGGCCAAGTTAATGAAAAACTGTTTTTT. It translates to CASSFGQVNEKLFF.

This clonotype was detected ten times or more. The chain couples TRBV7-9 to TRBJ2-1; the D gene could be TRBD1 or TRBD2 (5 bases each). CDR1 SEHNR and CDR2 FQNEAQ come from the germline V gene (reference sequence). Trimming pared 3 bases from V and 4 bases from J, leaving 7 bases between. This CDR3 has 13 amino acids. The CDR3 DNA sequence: TGTGCCAGCAGCTTTGGGGGTTACAATGAGCAGTTCTTC. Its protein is CASSFGGYNEQFF.

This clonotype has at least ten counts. CDR3 region: CASSIVGGLRNQPQHF. The CDR3 DNA reads TGTGCCAGTAGTATAGTGGGGGGGCTACGCAATCAGCCCCAGCATTTT. The J gene is TRBJ1-5, the V gene TRBV19, with a weak D call TRBD1 (6 bases). The V gene lost 1 base and the J gene lost 2 bases, with 12 bases spanning the gap. This CDR3 has 16 amino acids. Germline CDR1 and CDR2: LNHDA and SQIVND (reference sequence). The full variable domain, with the rest looked up from reference TRBV19 and TRBJ1-5, is DGGITQSPKYLFRKEGQNVTLSCEQNLNHDAMYWYRQDPGQGLRLIYYSQIVNDFQKGDIAEGYSVSREKKESFPLTVTSAQKNPTAFYLCASSIVGGLRNQPQHFGDGTRLSIL.

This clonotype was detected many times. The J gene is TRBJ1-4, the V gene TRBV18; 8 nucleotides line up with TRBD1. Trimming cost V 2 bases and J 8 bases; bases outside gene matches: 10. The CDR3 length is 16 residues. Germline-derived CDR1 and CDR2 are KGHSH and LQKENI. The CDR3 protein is CASSPTQGARGEKLFF. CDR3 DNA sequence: TGTGCCAGCTCACCAACCCAGGGGGCGAGAGGGGAAAAACTGTTTTTT.

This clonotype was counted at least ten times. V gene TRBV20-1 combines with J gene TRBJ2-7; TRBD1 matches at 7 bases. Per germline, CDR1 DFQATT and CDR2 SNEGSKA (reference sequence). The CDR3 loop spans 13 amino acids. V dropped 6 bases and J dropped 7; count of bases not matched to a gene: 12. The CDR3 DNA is TGCAGTGCCGCCTGGGACAGATCGGGGGAGCAGTACTTC. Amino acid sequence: CSAAWDRSGEQYF.

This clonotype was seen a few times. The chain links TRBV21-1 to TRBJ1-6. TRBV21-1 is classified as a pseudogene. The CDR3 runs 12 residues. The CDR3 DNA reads TGTGCCAGCATCCTAGGTGGTTCATCCCTCCACTTT. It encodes CASILGGSSLHF.

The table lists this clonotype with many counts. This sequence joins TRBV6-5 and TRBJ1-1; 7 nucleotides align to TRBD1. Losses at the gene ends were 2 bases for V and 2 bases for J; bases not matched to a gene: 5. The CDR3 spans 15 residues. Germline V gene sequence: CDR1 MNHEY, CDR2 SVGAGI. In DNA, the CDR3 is TGTGCCAGCAGTTACGCGGGACAGAGCAACACTGAAGCTTTCTTT. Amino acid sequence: CASSYAGQSNTEAFF.

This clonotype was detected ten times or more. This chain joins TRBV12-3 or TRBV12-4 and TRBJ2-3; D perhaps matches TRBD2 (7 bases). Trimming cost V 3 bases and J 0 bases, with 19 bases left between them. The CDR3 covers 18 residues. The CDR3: CASSFIKYGGPSTDTQYF. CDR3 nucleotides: TGTGCCAGCAGTTTCATCAAATACGGGGGGCCGAGCACAGATACGCAGTATTTT.

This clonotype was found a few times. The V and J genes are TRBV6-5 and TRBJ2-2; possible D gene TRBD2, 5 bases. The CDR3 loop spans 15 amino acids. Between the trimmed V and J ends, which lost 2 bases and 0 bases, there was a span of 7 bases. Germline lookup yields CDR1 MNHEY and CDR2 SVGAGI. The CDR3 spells CASSYSGPNTGELFF. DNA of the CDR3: TGTGCCAGCAGTTACAGCGGACCGAACACCGGGGAGCTGTTTTTT.

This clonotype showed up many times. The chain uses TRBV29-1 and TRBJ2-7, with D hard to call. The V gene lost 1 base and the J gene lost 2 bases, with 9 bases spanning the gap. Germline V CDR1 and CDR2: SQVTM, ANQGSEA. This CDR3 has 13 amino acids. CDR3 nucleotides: TGCAGCGTTGAAGTAGGGTCAGCCTACGAGCAGTACTTC. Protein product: CSVEVGSAYEQYF.

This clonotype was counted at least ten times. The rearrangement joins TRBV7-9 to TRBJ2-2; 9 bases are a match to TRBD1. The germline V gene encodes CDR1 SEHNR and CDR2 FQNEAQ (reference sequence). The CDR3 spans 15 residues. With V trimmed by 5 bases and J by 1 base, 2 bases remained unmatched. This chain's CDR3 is CASSRGQGNTGELFF. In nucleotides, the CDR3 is TGTGCCAGCAGCCGGGGACAGGGGAACACCGGGGAGCTGTTTTTT.

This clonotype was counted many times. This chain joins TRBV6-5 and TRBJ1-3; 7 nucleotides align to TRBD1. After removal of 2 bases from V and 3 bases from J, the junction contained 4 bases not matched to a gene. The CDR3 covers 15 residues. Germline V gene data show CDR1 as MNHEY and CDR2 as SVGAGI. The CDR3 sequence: CASSYRGPNGNTIYF. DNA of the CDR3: TGTGCCAGCAGTTACAGGGGGCCAAATGGAAACACCATATATTTT.

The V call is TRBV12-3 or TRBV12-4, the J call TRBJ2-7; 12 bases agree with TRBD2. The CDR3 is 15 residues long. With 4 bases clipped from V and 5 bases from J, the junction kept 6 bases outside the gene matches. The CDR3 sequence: CASSSRTSGINEQYF. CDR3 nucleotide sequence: TGTGCCAGCAGTTCACGGACTAGCGGGATAAACGAGCAGTACTTC.

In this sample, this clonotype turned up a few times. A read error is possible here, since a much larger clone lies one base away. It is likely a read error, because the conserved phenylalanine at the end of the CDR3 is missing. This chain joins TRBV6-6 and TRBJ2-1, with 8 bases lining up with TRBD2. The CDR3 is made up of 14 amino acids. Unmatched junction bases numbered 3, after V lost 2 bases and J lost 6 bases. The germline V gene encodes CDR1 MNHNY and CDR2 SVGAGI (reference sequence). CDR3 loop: CASSYRSGSNEQFS. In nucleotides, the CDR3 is TGTGCCAGCAGTTACCGCAGCGGGAGCAATGAGCAGTTCTCC.

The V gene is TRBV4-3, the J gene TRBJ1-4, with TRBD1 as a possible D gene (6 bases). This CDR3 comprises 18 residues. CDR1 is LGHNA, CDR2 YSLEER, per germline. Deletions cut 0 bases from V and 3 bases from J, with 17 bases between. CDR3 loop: CASSQDGGGGYSNEKLFF. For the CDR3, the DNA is TGCGCCAGCAGCCAAGACGGGGGCGGGGGATATTCTAATGAAAAACTGTTTTTT.

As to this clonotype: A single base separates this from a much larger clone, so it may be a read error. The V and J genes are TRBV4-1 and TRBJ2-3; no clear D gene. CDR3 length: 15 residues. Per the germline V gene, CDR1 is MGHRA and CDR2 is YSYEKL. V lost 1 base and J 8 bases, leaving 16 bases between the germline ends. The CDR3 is CASSQGYIAIVTQYF. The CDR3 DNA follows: TGCGCCAGCAGCCAAGGATACATAGCTATAGTTACGCAGTATTTT.

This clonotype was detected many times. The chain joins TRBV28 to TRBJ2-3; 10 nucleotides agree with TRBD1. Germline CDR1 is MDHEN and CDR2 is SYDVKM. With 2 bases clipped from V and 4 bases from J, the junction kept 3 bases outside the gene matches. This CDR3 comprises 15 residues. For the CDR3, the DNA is TGTGCCAGCAGTTTAGGTGGGACAGGGGCAGATACGCAGTATTTT. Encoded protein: CASSLGGTGADTQYF.

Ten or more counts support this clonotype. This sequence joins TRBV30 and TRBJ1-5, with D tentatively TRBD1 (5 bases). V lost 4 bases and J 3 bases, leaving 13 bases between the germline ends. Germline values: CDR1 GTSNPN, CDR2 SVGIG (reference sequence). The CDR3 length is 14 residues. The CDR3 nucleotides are TGTGCCTGGAAGGGGAGGGGTAACAATCAGCCCCAGCATTTT. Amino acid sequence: CAWKGRGNNQPQHF. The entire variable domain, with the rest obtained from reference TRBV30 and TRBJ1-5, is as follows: SQTIHQWPATLVQPVGSPLSLECTVEGTSNPNLYWYRQAAGRGLQLLFYSVGIGQISSEVPQNLSASRPQDRQFILSSKKLLLSDSGFYLCAWKGRGNNQPQHFGDGTRLSIL.

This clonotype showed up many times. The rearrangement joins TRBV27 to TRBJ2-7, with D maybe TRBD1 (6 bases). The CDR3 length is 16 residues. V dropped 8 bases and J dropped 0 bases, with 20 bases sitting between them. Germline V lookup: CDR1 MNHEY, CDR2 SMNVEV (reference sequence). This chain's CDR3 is CASRKNRDTASYEQYF. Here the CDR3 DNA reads TGTGCCAGCCGGAAAAACCGGGACACCGCCTCCTACGAGCAGTACTTC.

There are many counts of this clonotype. CDR3: CSVSTGGRNEQFF. In DNA form, the CDR3 reads TGCAGCGTCTCCACAGGGGGTAGGAATGAGCAGTTCTTC. The V and J genes are TRBV29-1 and TRBJ2-1; TRBD1 matches at 8 bases. Germline CDR1 and CDR2: SQVTM and ANQGSEA. This CDR3 is built from 13 residues. V gave up 6 bases and J gave up 7 bases; unmatched junction bases: 8.

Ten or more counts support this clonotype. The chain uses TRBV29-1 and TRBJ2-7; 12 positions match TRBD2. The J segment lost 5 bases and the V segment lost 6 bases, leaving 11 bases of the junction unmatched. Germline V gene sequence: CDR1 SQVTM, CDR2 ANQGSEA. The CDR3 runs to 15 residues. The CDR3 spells CSVPGLAGKGNEQYF. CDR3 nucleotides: TGCAGCGTCCCCGGACTAGCGGGAAAGGGGAACGAGCAGTACTTC.

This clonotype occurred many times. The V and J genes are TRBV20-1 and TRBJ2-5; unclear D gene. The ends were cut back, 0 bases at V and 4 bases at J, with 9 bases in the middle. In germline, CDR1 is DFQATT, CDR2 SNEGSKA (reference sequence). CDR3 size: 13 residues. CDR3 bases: TGCAGTGCTAGAGAAGGGATCCGAGAGACCCAGTACTTC. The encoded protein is CSAREGIRETQYF.

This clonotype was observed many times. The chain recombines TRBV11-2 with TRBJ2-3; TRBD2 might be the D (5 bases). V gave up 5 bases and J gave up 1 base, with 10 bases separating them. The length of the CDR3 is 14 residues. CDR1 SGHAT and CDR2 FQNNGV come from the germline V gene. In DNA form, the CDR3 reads TGTGCCAGCAGCCTAACGAGGGGCACAGATACGCAGTATTTT. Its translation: CASSLTRGTDTQYF.